The 18 T cell receptor beta chains listed next were all sequenced from one sample in a study of tumor-infiltrating lymphocytes in primary liver carcinoma (dated by TCRdb to the late 2010s). Sequenced on an Illumina HiSeq 2500. Using a constant-region primer and ProtoScript II reverse transcriptase, TCRbeta-specific cDNA was reverse-transcribed from around 500 ng total RNA. TCRbeta libraries were built with three nested multiplex PCR rounds, a slightly modified ARM-PCR procedure. The first two PCR rounds used multiplex TRBV1-TRBV30 forward primers with a Cbeta reverse primer, each for 10 to 11 cycles. TCRdb reprocessing: public reads trimmed at Q25 with fastp, clones called with MiXCR, in-frame beta chains kept. Entries are consolidated by CDR3 protein sequence, retaining the most common genes and DNA. A total of 84,000 or so distinct CDR3 sequences appear in this sample, 72% of them only once. The top ten hold approximately 19% of the sample.

Total RNA and DNA were co-extracted from about 20-30 mg of bulk tissue with the AllPrep DNA/RNA mini kit, without cell sorting. Sequencing was performed on liver tumor tissue from sampling region 1. What the cell subset or site label conveys for this sample: tumor region T1, superior pole. The receptors here all came from a man aged 35-49 years with primary liver carcinoma and hepatitis B virus infection.

This clonotype has more than one count but fewer than ten. V and J are TRBV2 and TRBJ2-1, with D tentatively TRBD2 (5 bases). This CDR3 comprises 11 residues. Looked up from germline, CDR1 is SNHLY and CDR2 is FYNNEI. Trimming removed 6 bases at V and 9 bases at J, with 9 bases between. The chain's CDR3 is CASRLEGEQFF. As DNA, the CDR3 is TGTGCCAGCAGACTAGAGGGTGAGCAGTTCTTC.

This sequence joins TRBV2 and TRBJ2-7, with a possible D match to TRBD2 (6 bases). This CDR3 contains 14 residues. Germline V lookup: CDR1 SNHLY, CDR2 FYNNEI. V was cut by 9 bases and J by 5 bases, with 20 bases left in between. In DNA form, the CDR3 reads TGTGCCAGTGGAATGGGCGGGATGGCGAACGAGCAGTACTTC. Translating gives CASGMGGMANEQYF.

About this clonotype itself: One end of the junction is discordant with germline, which a read error may explain. The chain combines TRBV7-9 with TRBJ2-7; a weak D match, TRBD2 (6 bases). The CDR3 totals 14 residues. Per germline, CDR1 SEHNR and CDR2 FQNEAQ (reference sequence). CDR3: CVSSFVTGAGDQYF. The CDR3, as DNA: TGTGTCAGCAGCTTCGTCACGGGAGCAGGCGATCAGTACTTC.

This sequence joins TRBV28 and TRBJ1-6, with a tentative D call TRBD1 (5 bases). The length of the CDR3 is 16 residues. Germline CDR1 MDHEN, CDR2 SYDVKM. Trimming left V 4 bases short and J 6 bases short, with 16 bases between. The CDR3 is CASSSPSGLVNSPLHF. The DNA of the CDR3 is TGTGCCAGCAGTTCACCCTCAGGGCTTGTTAATTCACCCCTCCACTTT.

A single count supports this clonotype. One end of the junction varies from germline; a read error may be responsible. The chain couples TRBV11-2 to TRBJ2-7, with 7 bases aligning to TRBD2. Germline lookup yields CDR1 SGHAT and CDR2 FQNNGV. The CDR3 runs 17 residues. DNA of the CDR3: TGCGCCAGTAGCCAGGGAGTAGCGGGTTCCCCTTTCTACGAGCAGTACTTC. Encoded protein: CASSQGVAGSPFYEQYF.

The V and J genes are TRBV6-1 and TRBJ2-7; D may be TRBD1 (5 bases). Germline CDR1 MNHNS, CDR2 SASEGT. The CDR3 sequence is 15 residues long. V was trimmed by 5 bases and J by 6 bases, leaving 20 bases between them. CDR3 region: CASSRQGLESGEQYF. CDR3 sequence (DNA): TGTGCCAGCAGTAGGCAGGGCCTCGAATCGGGCGAGCAGTACTTC.

For this clonotype: A much larger clone is a single base away; this may be a read error. The chain carries TRBV28 and TRBJ2-5, with 7 bases matching TRBD1. Germline V gives CDR1 MDHEN, CDR2 SYDVKM. V was clipped by 5 bases and J by 3 bases; unmatched bases: 9. The CDR3 runs to 15 residues. The CDR3 region is CASSPQWTGEETQYF. CDR3 DNA: TGTGCCAGCAGTCCCCAATGGACAGGTGAAGAGACCCAGTACTTC. Complete variable domain (other parts from reference TRBV28 and TRBJ2-5): DVKVTQSSRYLVKRTGEKVFLECVQDMDHENMFWYRQDPGLGLRLIYFSYDVKMKEKGDIPEGYSVSREKKERFSLILESASTNQTSMYLCASSPQWTGEETQYFGPGTRLLVL.

Concerning this clonotype: Here the CDR3 omits its conserved ending phenylalanine or tryptophan, so a read error is the likely source. The chain employs TRBV4-1 and TRBJ1-1; D is perhaps TRBD1 (5 bases). The germline CDR1 and CDR2 sequences are MGHRA and YSYEKL. This CDR3 has 17 amino acids. DNA for the CDR3: TGCACCAGCAGCCAAGTTTTAGGGACGACGGTGAACACTGAAGCTTTCATT. Its translation: CTSSQVLGTTVNTEAFI.

A note on this clonotype: Germline is not matched at one junction end, which may reflect a read error. The V gene is TRBV11-2, the J gene TRBJ2-3; TRBD1 agrees at 7 bases. The length of the CDR3 is 14 residues. Germline CDR1 is SGHAT and CDR2 is FQNNGV. The CDR3 spells CSSSFRDSTDTQYF. CDR3 bases: TGTAGCAGCAGCTTTCGGGACAGCACAGATACACAGTATTTT.

The genes are TRBV6-6 and TRBJ2-7; D is perhaps TRBD1 or TRBD2 (5 bases each). V lost 1 base to trimming and J lost 6 bases, with 16 bases between them. This CDR3 is built from 15 residues. Germline V lookup: CDR1 MNHNY, CDR2 SVGAGI (reference sequence). The CDR3 nucleotides are TGTGCCAGCAGTTACTACCAGGGAGCTCCCTTCGAGCAGTACTTC. Amino acid sequence: CASSYYQGAPFEQYF.

Note on this clonotype: The junction shows a germline mismatch at one end, possibly a read error. This chain connects TRBV4-1 to TRBJ2-3, with TRBD2 identical over 10 bases. Germline CDR1 is MGHRA and CDR2 is YSYEKL. The CDR3 is 17 residues long. In DNA, the CDR3 is TGCACCAGCAGTCGGGCTAGCGGGAGCTCAAAGACAGATACGCAGTATTTT. This gives the protein CTSSRASGSSKTDTQYF.

The CDR3 DNA reads TGTGCCTACAGTCACTCACTGACAGGACTAGCGGGAGCCGAGCAGTACTTC. Protein product: CAYSHSLTGLAGAEQYF. The chain employs TRBV6-5 and TRBJ2-7; 13 bases are a match to TRBD2. The CDR3 has 17 amino acids. Trimming at V came to 11 bases and at J to 6 bases, leaving 19 bases not matched to a gene. The germline gives CDR1 MNHEY, CDR2 SVGAGI.

This clonotype was counted many times. In nucleotides, the CDR3 is TGTGCCAGCAGCTTATACAGGGAGGGCACCGGGGAGCTGTTTTTT. As protein: CASSLYREGTGELFF. The chain joins TRBV13 to TRBJ2-2; tentatively, D is TRBD2 (7 bases). V shed 2 bases and J shed 4 bases, with 11 bases lying between them. This CDR3 has 15 amino acids. Germline V lookup: CDR1 PRHDT, CDR2 FYEKMQ (reference sequence).

Turning to this clonotype: The missing conserved phenylalanine or tryptophan at the end of this CDR3 makes a read error likely. This rearrangement joins TRBV29-1 to TRBJ2-2, with 11 bases that match TRBD1. Trimming cost V 8 bases and J 6 bases; bases outside gene matches: 5. Germline V CDR1 and CDR2: SQVTM, ANQGSEA. The CDR3 extends over 13 amino acids. CDR3 nucleotide sequence: TGCAGCATTACGGGACAGGGGGCCGGGGAGCTGTTTCTT. Its protein product is CSITGQGAGELFL.

On this clonotype itself: A junction end diverges from the germline sequence, so it may reflect a read error. CDR3 coding DNA: TGCGCCAGCAGTGCGGGGCAGAACTCCTACAATGGGCAGTTCTTC. Translated: CASSAGQNSYNGQFF. J is TRBJ2-1 and V is TRBV10-2; D possibly matches TRBD1 or TRBD2 (5 bases each). CDR1 and CDR2 from the germline V gene are WSHSY and SAAADI. This CDR3 has 15 residues.

Concerning this clonotype: Since no conserved phenylalanine or tryptophan closes the CDR3, a read error is the likely cause. The chain is built from TRBV23-1 and TRBJ2-7; the D gene is possibly TRBD1 (6 bases). TRBV23-1 is filed as an ORF, its function uncertain. Trimming cost V 0 bases and J 7 bases, with 13 bases left between them. This CDR3 region has 14 residues. The CDR3 sequence: CASSQSNRVGEQYL. Written as DNA, the CDR3 is TGCGCCAGCAGTCAATCGAACAGGGTCGGAGAGCAGTACCTC.

About this clonotype: The conserved phenylalanine or tryptophan is not found at the CDR3 terminus, so this likely reflects a read error. This chain links TRBV11-2 with TRBJ1-1; 10 nucleotides agree with TRBD1. Per germline, CDR1 SGHAT and CDR2 FQNNGV. This CDR3 comprises 17 residues. CDR3 amino acids: CVSSRMGGQGFGTEAFL. CDR3 nucleotide sequence: TGTGTCAGCAGCCGGATGGGGGGACAGGGGTTCGGCACTGAAGCTTTCTTA.

This sequence joins TRBV10-2 and TRBJ2-3, with D possibly being TRBD1 or TRBD2 (5 bases each). The CDR3 has 13 amino acids. V dropped 7 bases and J dropped 12 bases, with 20 bases sitting between them. The germline gives CDR1 WSHSY, CDR2 SAAADI. CDR3 residues: CASTQGFKLVQYF. The CDR3 DNA is TGCGCCAGCACCCAGGGATTCAAACTAGTCCAGTATTTT.